This TCR delta chain was profiled in a study of γδ T cells in repeated Plasmodium falciparum infection. Notes on this clone: TCRdb's entry gives the protein of a much larger clone, which mismatches this DNA's translation at residue 4, likely from a read error; the protein reported here is translated from the DNA.

TCRdb reran clone calling via CATT on the multiplex PCR reads. The sample carries approximately 90,000 delta-chain clones, approximately 0.92% recorded once. Germline V lookup: CDR1 TSWWSYY, CDR2 QGS. CDR3 length: 22 amino acids. Vgamma9/Vdelta2+ and Vdelta2-negative gammadelta T cells were flow-sorted from PBMC for bulk sequencing. The receptor comes from a pool of human donors (malaria-infected and uninfected, not separated). Sequencing was done on a sample of gamma-delta T cells from blood. The rearrangement uses TRDV1 and TRDJ1; D is undetermined. CDR3 nucleotides: TGTGCTCTTGAGGAACTATTTCGGGAAACCGACTTTGTACCCCTATACACCGATAAACTCATCTTT. Protein: CALEELFRETDFVPLYTDKLIF.